This T cell receptor beta chain comes out of a study of CD8 T cells in Susac syndrome. With random hexamers, reverse transcription was performed on about 0.5 to 1 ug of RNA. TCRdb ran MiXCR on the immunoSEQ multiplex PCR reads and lists one entry per CDR3 protein. The sample lists about 100,000 distinct CDR3 sequences, 95% occurring once. Trimming cost V 7 bases and J 5 bases; bases outside gene matches: 7. Germline CDR1 reads LNHDA; CDR2 reads SQIVND (reference sequence). The CDR3 runs to 14 residues. The TCR originated in a human donor with Susac syndrome. The sample comprised CD8+ T cells from PBMCs. The gene calls are TRBV19 and TRBJ2-1, with 8 bases that match TRBD1. In nucleotides, the CDR3 is TGTGCCAGTACCCGGACAGGGTCCAACAATGAGCAGTTCTTC. Amino acid sequence: CASTRTGSNNEQFF.